This entry lists 3 T cell receptor beta chains sequenced from one sample in a study of T cells in Graves' hyperthyroidism and ophthalmopathy. Researchers took RNA transcripts and amplified the TCR beta CDR3 regions from them. HTBI primers drove first-round RT-PCR of the TCR CDR3. TCRdb called the multiplex PCR reads again in MiXCR, with one record for every CDR3 protein. The table has hundreds of thousands of distinct CDR3 sequences, around a fifth seen once. Material for sequencing was blood. These receptors all come from a woman between 65 and 79 years old with Graves' ophthalmopathy.

This rearrangement joins TRBV30 to TRBJ1-5; 7 bases are shared with TRBD1. V was clipped by 0 bases and J by 4 bases; unmatched bases: 9. The CDR3 is 16 residues long. Germline CDR1 reads GTSNPN; CDR2 reads SVGIG (reference sequence). CDR3 sequence reads: CAWSVQQGGENQPQHF. Here the CDR3 DNA reads TGTGCCTGGAGTGTACAGCAGGGGGGCGAGAATCAGCCCCAGCATTTT.

V usage is TRBV3-1 and J usage is TRBJ1-5; no firm D call. CDR3 length: 13 residues. Trimming cost V 3 bases and J 5 bases, with 8 bases left between them. CDR1 LGHDT and CDR2 YNNKEL come from the germline V gene (reference sequence). This CDR3 reads CASSHRGHQPQHF. As DNA, the CDR3 is TGTGCCAGCAGCCATCGGGGTCATCAGCCCCAGCATTTT.

In this sample, this clonotype turned up many times. The gene calls are TRBV28 and TRBJ1-2, with 8 nucleotides matching TRBD1. The CDR3 contains 15 residues. Germline CDR1 is MDHEN and CDR2 is SYDVKM. Trimming took 4 bases from V and 1 from J; bases not matched to a gene: 5. The CDR3 sequence is CASSSQGAGNYGYTF. The CDR3 DNA is TGTGCCAGCAGTTCCCAGGGGGCGGGTAACTATGGCTACACCTTC.